This is a list of T cell receptor beta chains from one sample in a study of PD-L1 blockade in urothelial cancer. Profiling relied on immunoSEQ multiplex PCR, and the TCRdb table lists in-frame clones only, not all of them. The sample has under 95,000 clones; over 65% are singletons. The sequences come from PBMCs, collected around atezolizumab (anti-PD-L1) treatment. All receptors derive from a man aged 55 to 70 with urothelial cancer. The CDR3 runs from the conserved cysteine through the conserved F or W. The D gene is left open where the match is weak.

>TRBJ1-1|TRBV6-6|NA
CASSYLTGTEAFF
>TRBJ1-4|TRBV19|NA
CASSSAGAGATNEKLFF
>TRBJ2-3|TRBV7-9|NA
CASRSARGAGLSTDTQYF
>TRBJ2-5|TRBV5-1|TRBD1
CASSKDRGEETQYF
>TRBJ2-1|TRBV5-1|TRBD1
CASSFTGTGINEQFF
>TRBJ2-7|TRBV18|NA
CASSPTGYSSYEQYF
>TRBJ2-3|TRBV6-5|NA
CASSYGGMRTDTQYF
>TRBJ2-6|TRBV9|NA
CASSVATESRGANVLTF
>TRBJ2-7|TRBV7-6|NA
CASTLTDSSYEQYF
>TRBJ2-7|TRBV11-2|TRBD1
CASSLADRSYEQYF
>TRBJ1-2|TRBV25-1|NA
CASSDRSYGYTF
>TRBJ2-3|TRBV6-4|NA
CASSDTGGLSDTQYF
>TRBJ2-7|TRBV7-9|NA
CASSPNTGIEQYF
>TRBJ1-2|TRBV19|NA
CASRGSAFYTF
>TRBJ1-5|TRBV5-6|TRBD1
CASSSGTGRSNQPQHF
>TRBJ2-1|TRBV10-3|TRBD2
CAISARLAGGLSEQFF
>TRBJ2-7|TRBV7-2|NA
CASSSDSLAYEQYF
>TRBJ2-2|TRBV7-8|NA
CASSSFLSLGSRRELFF
>TRBJ1-3|TRBV6-6|NA
CASAFETRSGNTIYF
>TRBJ1-3|TRBV30|TRBD1
CAWSPLDRGHGNTIYF
>TRBJ2-7|TRBV13|NA
CASSLATRGSYEQYF
>TRBJ1-2|TRBV5-6|NA
CASNKIQGTYGYTF
>TRBJ2-5|TRBV30|NA
CAWSYWTGVETQYF
>TRBJ2-7|TRBV11-3|TRBD1
CASSRTGTYEQYF
>TRBJ2-1|TRBV19|NA
CASSLSREAGDYNEQFF
>TRBJ2-3|TRBV2|NA
CASSDRQRLTDTQYF
>TRBJ1-2|TRBV29-1|TRBD1
CSVEDWTGNYGYTF
>TRBJ1-2|TRBV13|NA
CASSSSDYGYTF